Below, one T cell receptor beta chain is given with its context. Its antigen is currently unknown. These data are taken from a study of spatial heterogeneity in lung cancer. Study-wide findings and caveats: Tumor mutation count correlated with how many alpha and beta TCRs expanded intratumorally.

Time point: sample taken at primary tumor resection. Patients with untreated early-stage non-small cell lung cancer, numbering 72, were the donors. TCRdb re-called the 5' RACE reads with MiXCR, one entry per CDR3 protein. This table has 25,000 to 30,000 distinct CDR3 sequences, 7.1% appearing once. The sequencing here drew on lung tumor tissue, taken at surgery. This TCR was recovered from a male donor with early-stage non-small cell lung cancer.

The CDR3 DNA reads TGTGCCAGCACAACAGGGGTTCAGAGGGAGACCCAGTACTTC. Its translation: CASTTGVQRETQYF. This chain links TRBV28 with TRBJ2-5, with 7 bases lining up with TRBD1. V lost 7 bases to trimming and J lost 5 bases; unmatched junction nucleotides: 10. The germline V gene encodes CDR1 MDHEN and CDR2 SYDVKM. The CDR3 length is 14 residues.